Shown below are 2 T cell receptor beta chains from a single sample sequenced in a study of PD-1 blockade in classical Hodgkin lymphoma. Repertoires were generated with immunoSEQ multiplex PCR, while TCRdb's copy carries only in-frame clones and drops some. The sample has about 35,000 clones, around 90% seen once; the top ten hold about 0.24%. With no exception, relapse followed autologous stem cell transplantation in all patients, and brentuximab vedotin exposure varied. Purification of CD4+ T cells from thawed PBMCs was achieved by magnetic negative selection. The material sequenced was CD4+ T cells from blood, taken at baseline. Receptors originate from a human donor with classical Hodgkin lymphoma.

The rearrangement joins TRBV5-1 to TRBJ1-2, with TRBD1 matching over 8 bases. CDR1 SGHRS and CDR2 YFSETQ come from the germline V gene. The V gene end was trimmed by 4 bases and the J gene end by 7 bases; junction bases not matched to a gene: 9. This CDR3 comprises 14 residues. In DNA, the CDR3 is TGCGCCAGCAGCCCCGGACAGGGAGGAGGTGGCTACACCTTC. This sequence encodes CASSPGQGGGGYTF.

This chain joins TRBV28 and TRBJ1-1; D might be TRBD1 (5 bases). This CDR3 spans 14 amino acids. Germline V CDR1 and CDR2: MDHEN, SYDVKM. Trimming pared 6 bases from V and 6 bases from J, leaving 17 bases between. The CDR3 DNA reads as TGTGCCAGCAGCTATAGCAGGGTTTCGTCTGAAGCTTTCTTT. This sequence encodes CASSYSRVSSEAFF.